Listed below are T cell receptor beta chains from one sample, sequenced in a study of cytomegalovirus exposure and HLA in healthy donors. TCRdb keeps only in-frame clones here, not all; method: immunoSEQ multiplex PCR. The sample has approximately 170,000 clones, approximately 71% seen once. Sample: PBMCs. The receptors originated from a male donor in good health and CMV-seronegative. Each CDR3 is given with its conserved first and last residue. D genes are given only for firm matches. Part of the rows lack a size; the others show once, few, many or a class for expanded clones.

v_call	d_call	clone_size	j_call	cdr3_aa	cdr3_nt
TRBV30	TRBD2	-	TRBJ2-7	CAWRTSGGISYEQYF	TGTGCCTGGAGAACTAGCGGGGGAATATCCTACGAGCAGTACTTC
TRBV7-9	-	-	TRBJ2-7	CASSDLQGTYEQYF	TGTGCCAGCAGCGACCTTCAGGGGACCTACGAGCAGTACTTC
TRBV7-9	TRBD2	-	TRBJ2-3	CASRFPWTSGGTDTQYF	TGTGCCAGCAGGTTTCCTTGGACTAGCGGGGGCACAGATACGCAGTATTTT
TRBV6-1	TRBD1	-	TRBJ2-7	CASSEATGVTYEQYF	TGTGCCAGCAGTGAAGCTACAGGGGTTACCTACGAGCAGTACTTC
TRBV7-4	TRBD2	-	TRBJ2-1	CASSLVPGGRGNEQFF	TGTGCCAGCAGCTTAGTGCCGGGGGGGCGGGGGAATGAGCAGTTCTTC
TRBV27	TRBD2	-	TRBJ2-3	CASSLLGLAGAVTDTQYF	TGTGCCAGCAGTTTATTGGGACTAGCGGGAGCAGTCACAGATACGCAGTATTTT
TRBV7-9	TRBD1	-	TRBJ2-5	CASSSGGAETQYF	TGTGCCAGCAGCTCAGGGGGCGCGGAGACCCAGTACTTC
TRBV18	TRBD1	-	TRBJ1-5	CASSPGQLINQPQHF	TGTGCCAGCTCACCGGGACAGCTTATCAATCAGCCCCAGCATTTT
TRBV7-2	-	-	TRBJ1-1	CASSLAGGAGTEAFF	TGTGCCAGCAGCTTAGCGGGAGGGGCAGGCACTGAAGCTTTCTTT
TRBV4-2	TRBD2	-	TRBJ2-5	CASSQGLAGETQYF	TGTGCCAGCAGCCAGGGACTAGCGGGGGAGACCCAGTACTTC
TRBV7-6	-	-	TRBJ1-4	CASSARGTHLSTNEKLFF	TGTGCCAGCAGTGCCCGGGGGACCCACCTTTCAACTAATGAAAAACTGTTTTTT
TRBV6-5	TRBD1	-	TRBJ1-1	CASRNRGGTEAFF	TGTGCCAGCAGGAACAGGGGCGGCACTGAAGCTTTCTTT
TRBV27	-	-	TRBJ1-4	CASSLRLFGEKLFF	TGTGCCAGCAGTCTAAGACTTTTTGGGGAAAAACTGTTTTTT
TRBV18	-	-	TRBJ2-2	CASSSAASGTNTGELFF	TGTGCCAGCTCATCGGCAGCATCGGGAACGAACACCGGGGAGCTGTTTTTT
TRBV5-4	TRBD2	-	TRBJ2-1	CASSGERGGKGNEQFF	TGTGCCAGCAGCGGGGAGCGGGGGGGCAAAGGGAATGAGCAGTTCTTC
TRBV9	TRBD2	few	TRBJ2-1	CASSVASGTGREQFF	TGTGCCAGCAGCGTAGCCAGCGGGACGGGCAGGGAGCAGTTCTTC
TRBV9	TRBD2	-	TRBJ2-1	CASSFSSLAGGPGDNEQFF	TGTGCCAGCAGCTTCTCATCCCTAGCGGGAGGCCCCGGTGACAATGAGCAGTTCTTC
TRBV21-1	-	-	TRBJ2-3	CARAGVGTQYF	TGTGCCAGAGCGGGGGTCGGGACGCAGTATTTT
TRBV25-1	TRBD1	-	TRBJ2-7	CASSEVGDRAYEQYF	TGTGCCAGCAGTGAGGTCGGGGACAGGGCCTACGAGCAGTACTTC
TRBV6-1	TRBD1	-	TRBJ1-6	CASSAPGQGKGSPLHF	TGTGCCAGCAGTGCACCGGGACAGGGGAAAGGTTCACCCCTCCACTTT
TRBV19	-	once	TRBJ1-4	CASSDGPGEKLFF	TGTGCCAGTAGTGACGGACCAGGGGAAAAACTGTTTTTT
TRBV18	TRBD2	once	TRBJ2-3	CASSPGAAGVSTDTQYF	TGTGCCAGCTCACCGGGTGCCGCGGGAGTGAGCACAGATACGCAGTATTTT
TRBV6-1	-	few	TRBJ1-1	CASSPPGNTEAFF	TGTGCCAGCAGTCCCCCAGGGAACACTGAAGCTTTCTTT
TRBV19	TRBD1	once	TRBJ2-3	CASSLQGGYTADTQYF	TGTGCCAGTAGCCTACAGGGGGGATACACGGCAGATACGCAGTATTTT
TRBV5-6	TRBD1	-	TRBJ2-2	CASSPGTGNTGELFF	TGTGCCAGCAGCCCCGGGACAGGGAACACCGGGGAGCTGTTTTTT
TRBV6-6	TRBD2	-	TRBJ2-5	CASRHATSLGETQYF	TGTGCCAGCAGACACGCGACTAGCTTGGGAGAGACCCAGTACTTC
TRBV4-2	TRBD2	once	TRBJ2-7	CASSPGGTSGSFEQYF	TGTGCCAGCAGCCCCGGTGGGACTAGCGGGAGCTTCGAGCAGTACTTC
TRBV19	TRBD1	-	TRBJ1-2	CASHQYGQGSYGYTF	TGTGCCAGTCATCAATACGGACAGGGGAGCTATGGCTACACCTTC
TRBV30	-	-	TRBJ2-7	CAWSVLTTAESYEQYF	TGTGCCTGGAGTGTCTTAACGACAGCCGAATCCTACGAGCAGTACTTC
TRBV14	TRBD2	-	TRBJ2-2	CASRNSGTGELFF	TGTGCCAGCAGAAATAGCGGGACCGGGGAGCTGTTTTTT
TRBV2	TRBD1	-	TRBJ2-5	CATGQVQETQYF	TGTGCCACAGGACAGGTCCAAGAGACCCAGTACTTC
TRBV14	-	-	TRBJ1-1	CASSEATGKYTEAFF	TGTGCCAGCAGCGAGGCCACAGGGAAGTACACTGAAGCTTTCTTT
TRBV7-9	-	-	TRBJ2-1	CASSPQGYEQFF	TGTGCCAGCAGCCCCCAGGGGTATGAGCAGTTCTTC
TRBV10-3	-	-	TRBJ1-5	CAIRDSNQPQHF	TGTGCCATAAGAGATAGCAATCAGCCCCAGCATTTT
TRBV19	-	-	TRBJ1-2	CASTLPGGYYGYTF	TGTGCCAGTACCCTCCCTGGCGGGTACTATGGCTACACCTTC
TRBV7-9	TRBD2	-	TRBJ2-5	CASERGVQETQYF	TGTGCCAGCGAACGGGGGGTTCAAGAGACCCAGTACTTC
TRBV5-4	TRBD2	-	TRBJ2-1	CASSLGGSTYNEQFF	TGTGCCAGCAGCTTGGGCGGGAGCACCTACAATGAGCAGTTCTTC
TRBV6-6	TRBD1	-	TRBJ2-3	CASTLDRVETDTQYF	TGTGCCAGCACCCTGGACAGGGTTGAGACAGATACGCAGTATTTT
TRBV7-2	-	-	TRBJ1-1	CASSMGANTEAFF	TGTGCCAGCAGTATGGGGGCGAACACTGAAGCTTTCTTT
TRBV2	-	once	TRBJ2-3	CASKDGQADTQYF	TGTGCCAGCAAGGATGGCCAGGCAGATACGCAGTATTTT
TRBV4-2	TRBD2	-	TRBJ2-1	CASECTGLAGCSYNEQFF	TGTGCCAGCGAATGCACGGGACTAGCGGGATGTTCCTACAATGAGCAGTTCTTC
TRBV6-1	TRBD2	-	TRBJ2-1	CASWTGTSGSNEQFF	TGTGCCAGCTGGACCGGGACTAGCGGATCCAATGAGCAGTTCTTC
TRBV29-1	-	-	TRBJ1-1	CSVADSEPFF	TGCAGCGTTGCCGACAGTGAACCTTTCTTT
TRBV6-5	-	-	TRBJ2-5	CASRHGHGETQYF	TGTGCCAGCAGACACGGACATGGCGAGACCCAGTACTTC
TRBV2	-	-	TRBJ2-3	CASRGPSGLRTDTQYF	TGTGCCAGCAGGGGGCCCAGCGGGTTACGCACAGATACGCAGTATTTT
TRBV11-2	TRBD2	-	TRBJ2-1	CASSAQRGHYNEQFF	TGTGCCAGCAGCGCCCAGCGGGGGCACTACAATGAGCAGTTCTTC
TRBV6-5	-	-	TRBJ1-2	CASSEPTGYGYTF	TGTGCCAGCAGTGAGCCCACGGGCTATGGCTACACCTTC
TRBV5-4	TRBD1	-	TRBJ1-6	CASSGTGYNSPLHF	TGTGCCAGCAGCGGGACAGGCTATAATTCACCCCTCCACTTT
TRBV28	TRBD2	-	TRBJ2-1	CASSLGGSVHEQFF	TGTGCCAGCAGTTTGGGCGGGAGTGTCCATGAGCAGTTCTTC
TRBV19	TRBD1	-	TRBJ1-1	CASTLARGHTEAFF	TGTGCCAGTACCCTAGCCAGGGGGCACACTGAAGCTTTCTTT
TRBV19	-	-	TRBJ2-6	CASGRKAGATGANVLTF	TGTGCCAGTGGTCGGAAAGCTGGGGCAACTGGGGCCAACGTCCTGACTTTC
TRBV7-6	-	-	TRBJ1-4	CASSLGTGEKLFF	TGTGCCAGCAGCTTAGGGACTGGGGAAAAACTGTTTTTT
TRBV7-9	-	-	TRBJ1-4	CSSSLVADSGEKLFF	TGTTCCAGCAGCTTAGTGGCCGATTCGGGAGAAAAACTGTTTTTT
TRBV5-1	TRBD2	-	TRBJ2-4	CASSLARGGGKNIQYF	TGCGCCAGCAGCTTGGCCCGCGGGGGGGGCAAAAACATTCAGTACTTC
TRBV7-8	-	-	TRBJ2-1	CASSLGLAISSYNEQFF	TGTGCCAGCAGCTTAGGGTTAGCCATCAGCTCCTACAATGAGCAGTTCTTC
TRBV14	-	-	TRBJ2-1	CASSMRGDEQFF	TGTGCCAGCAGTATGCGGGGTGATGAGCAGTTCTTC
TRBV6-1	-	-	TRBJ1-2	CASSEGGGQAYGYTF	TGTGCCAGCAGTGAAGGGGGGGGTCAGGCCTATGGCTACACCTTC
TRBV7-9	-	-	TRBJ2-2	CASSLRLASSDDRGELFF	TGTGCCAGCAGCCTCCGGCTAGCGAGTAGTGACGATAGAGGGGAGCTGTTTTTT